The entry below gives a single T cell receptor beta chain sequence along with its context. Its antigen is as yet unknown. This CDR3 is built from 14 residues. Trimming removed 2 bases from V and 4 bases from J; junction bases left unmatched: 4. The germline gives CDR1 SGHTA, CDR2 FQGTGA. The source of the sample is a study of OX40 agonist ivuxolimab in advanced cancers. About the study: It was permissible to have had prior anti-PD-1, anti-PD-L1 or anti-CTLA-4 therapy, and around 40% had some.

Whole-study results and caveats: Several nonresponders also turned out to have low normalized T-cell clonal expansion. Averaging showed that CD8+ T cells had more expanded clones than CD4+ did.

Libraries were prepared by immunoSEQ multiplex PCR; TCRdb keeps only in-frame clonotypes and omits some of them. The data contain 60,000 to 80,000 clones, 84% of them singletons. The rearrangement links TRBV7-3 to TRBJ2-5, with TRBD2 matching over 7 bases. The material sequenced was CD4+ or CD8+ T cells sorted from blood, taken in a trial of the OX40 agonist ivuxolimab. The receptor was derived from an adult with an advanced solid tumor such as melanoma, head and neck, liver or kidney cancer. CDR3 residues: CASSLGGVTETQYF. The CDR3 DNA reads TGTGCCAGCAGCTTAGGGGGGGTCACAGAGACCCAGTACTTC. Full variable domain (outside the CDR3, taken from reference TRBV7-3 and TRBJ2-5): GAGVSQTPSNKVTEKGKYVELRCDPISGHTALYWYRQSLGQGPEFLIYFQGTGAADDSGLPNDRFFAVRPEGSVSTLKIQRTERGDSAVYLCASSLGGVTETQYFGPGTRLLVL.